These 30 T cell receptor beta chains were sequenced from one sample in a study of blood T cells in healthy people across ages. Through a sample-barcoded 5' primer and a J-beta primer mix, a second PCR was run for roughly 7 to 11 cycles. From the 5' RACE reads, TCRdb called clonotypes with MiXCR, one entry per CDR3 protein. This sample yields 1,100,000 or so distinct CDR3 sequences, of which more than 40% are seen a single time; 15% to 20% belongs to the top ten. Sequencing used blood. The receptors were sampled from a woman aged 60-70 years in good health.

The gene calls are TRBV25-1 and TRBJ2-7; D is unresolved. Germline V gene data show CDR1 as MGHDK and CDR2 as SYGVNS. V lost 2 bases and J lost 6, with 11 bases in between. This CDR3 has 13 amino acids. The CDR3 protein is CASSEPRRTEQYF. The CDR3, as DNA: TGTGCCAGCAGTGAACCGCGGCGGACCGAGCAGTACTTC.

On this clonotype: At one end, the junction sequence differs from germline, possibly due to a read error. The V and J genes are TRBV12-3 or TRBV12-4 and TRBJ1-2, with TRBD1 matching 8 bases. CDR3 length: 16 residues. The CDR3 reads CVSSSGGTGLGRGYTF. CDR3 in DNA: TGTGTCAGCAGTTCCGGCGGGACAGGCCTCGGAAGGGGCTACACCTTC.

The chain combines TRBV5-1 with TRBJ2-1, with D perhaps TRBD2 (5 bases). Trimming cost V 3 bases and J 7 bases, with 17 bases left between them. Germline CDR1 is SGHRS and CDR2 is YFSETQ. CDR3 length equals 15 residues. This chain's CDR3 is CASSWSGVAQNEQFF. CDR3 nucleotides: TGCGCCAGCAGCTGGTCCGGGGTGGCCCAAAATGAGCAGTTCTTC.

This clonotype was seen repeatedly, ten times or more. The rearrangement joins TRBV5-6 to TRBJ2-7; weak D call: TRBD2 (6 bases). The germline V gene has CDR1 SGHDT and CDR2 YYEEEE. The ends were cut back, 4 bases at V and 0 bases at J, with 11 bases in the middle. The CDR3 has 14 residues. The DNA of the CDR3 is TGTGCCAGCAGCCGCGGGGCCTTCTCCTACGAGCAGTACTTC. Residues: CASSRGAFSYEQYF.

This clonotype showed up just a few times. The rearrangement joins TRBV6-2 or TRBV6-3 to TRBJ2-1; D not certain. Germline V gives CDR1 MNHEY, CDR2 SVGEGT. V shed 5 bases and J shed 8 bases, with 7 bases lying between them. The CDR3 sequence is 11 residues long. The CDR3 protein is CASSTVYEQFF. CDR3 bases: TGTGCCAGCAGTACCGTCTATGAGCAGTTCTTC.

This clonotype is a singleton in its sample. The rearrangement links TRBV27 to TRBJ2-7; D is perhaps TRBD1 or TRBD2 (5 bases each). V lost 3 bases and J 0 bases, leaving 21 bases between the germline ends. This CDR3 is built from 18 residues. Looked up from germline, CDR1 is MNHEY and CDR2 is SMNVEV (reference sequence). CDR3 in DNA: TGTGCCAGCAGTTTTCGGTGGGCAGGGCAAGGGAGCTCCTACGAGCAGTACTTC. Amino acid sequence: CASSFRWAGQGSSYEQYF.

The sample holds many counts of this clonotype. The CDR3 sequence is CASSPTWGAAQYF. The DNA of the CDR3 is TGTGCCAGCAGCCCTACGTGGGGGGCGGCGCAGTATTTT. The chain uses TRBV7-2 and TRBJ2-3; D assignment may be TRBD1 or TRBD2 (6 bases each). This CDR3 is 13 amino acids long. Germline CDR1 is SGHTA and CDR2 is FQGNSA. Trimming removed 5 bases from V and 10 bases from J, with 16 bases in between.

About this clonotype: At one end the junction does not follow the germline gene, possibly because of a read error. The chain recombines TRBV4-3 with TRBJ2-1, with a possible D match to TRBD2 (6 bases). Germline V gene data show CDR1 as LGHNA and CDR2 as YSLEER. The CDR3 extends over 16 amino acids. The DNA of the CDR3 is TGCGCCTGCAGCCAAGACCTAGCGAGTGTCTACAATGAGCAGTTCTTC. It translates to CACSQDLASVYNEQFF.

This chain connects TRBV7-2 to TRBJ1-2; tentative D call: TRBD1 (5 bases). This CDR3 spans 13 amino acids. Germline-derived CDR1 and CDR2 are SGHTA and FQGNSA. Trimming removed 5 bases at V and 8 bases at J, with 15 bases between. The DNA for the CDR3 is TGTGCCAGCAGCCCTACAGGTCTCGAGGGCTACACCTTC. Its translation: CASSPTGLEGYTF.

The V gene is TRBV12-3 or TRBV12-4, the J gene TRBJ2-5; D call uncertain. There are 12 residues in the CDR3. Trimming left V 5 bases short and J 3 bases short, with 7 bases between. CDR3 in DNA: TGTGCCAGCAGTAAGGCAGAAGAGACCCAGTACTTC. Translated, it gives CASSKAEETQYF.

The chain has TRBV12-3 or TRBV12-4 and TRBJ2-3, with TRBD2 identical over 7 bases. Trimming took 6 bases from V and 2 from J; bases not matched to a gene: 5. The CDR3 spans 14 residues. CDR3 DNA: TGTGCCAGCAGCTGGGCGGGAGCCACAGATACGCAGTATTTT. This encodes CASSWAGATDTQYF.

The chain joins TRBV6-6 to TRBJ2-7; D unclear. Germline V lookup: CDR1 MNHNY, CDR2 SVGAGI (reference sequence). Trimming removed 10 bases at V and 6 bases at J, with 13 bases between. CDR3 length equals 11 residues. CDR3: CATTMGTEQYF. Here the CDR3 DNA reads TGTGCCACAACCATGGGTACCGAGCAGTACTTC.

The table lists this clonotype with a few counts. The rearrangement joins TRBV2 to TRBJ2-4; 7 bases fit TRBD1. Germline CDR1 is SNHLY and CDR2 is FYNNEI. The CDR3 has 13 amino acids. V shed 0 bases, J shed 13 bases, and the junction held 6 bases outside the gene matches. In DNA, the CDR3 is TGTGCCAGCAGTGAAGCTGATGGGACAGAGCAGTACTTC. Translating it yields CASSEADGTEQYF. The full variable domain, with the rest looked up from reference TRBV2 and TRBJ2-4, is EPEVTQTPSHQVTQMGQEVILRCVPISNHLYFYWYRQILGQKVEFLVSFYNNEISEKSEIFDDQFSVERPDGSNFTLKIRSTKLEDSAMYFCASSEADGTEQYFGAGTRLSVL.

Here the CDR3 DNA reads TGTGCCATGAGGCTGGACTCTGGGGCCAACGTCCTGACTTTC. Its translation is CAMRLDSGANVLTF. The V call is TRBV2, the J call TRBJ2-6; D not certain. This CDR3 is built from 14 residues. The germline gives CDR1 SNHLY, CDR2 FYNNEI. Trimming cost V 10 bases and J 0 bases, with 10 bases left between them.

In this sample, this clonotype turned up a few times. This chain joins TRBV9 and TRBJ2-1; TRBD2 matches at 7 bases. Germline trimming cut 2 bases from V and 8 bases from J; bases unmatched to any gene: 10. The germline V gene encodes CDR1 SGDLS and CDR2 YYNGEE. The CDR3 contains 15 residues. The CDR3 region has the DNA TGTGCCAGCAGCGTGACACCTGGCCGGGAGGATGAGCAGTTCTTC. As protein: CASSVTPGREDEQFF.

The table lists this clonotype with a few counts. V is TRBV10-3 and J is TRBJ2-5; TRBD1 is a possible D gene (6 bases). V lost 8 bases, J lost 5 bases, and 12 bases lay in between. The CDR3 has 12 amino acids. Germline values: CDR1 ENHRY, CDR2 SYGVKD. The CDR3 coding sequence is TGTGCCATCGCCGAGGGGGTTGAGACCCAGTACTTC. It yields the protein CAIAEGVETQYF.

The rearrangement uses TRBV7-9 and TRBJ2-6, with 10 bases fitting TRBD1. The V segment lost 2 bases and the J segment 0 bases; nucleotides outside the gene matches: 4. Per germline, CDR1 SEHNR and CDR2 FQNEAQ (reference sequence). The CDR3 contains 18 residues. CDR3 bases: TGTGCCAGCAGCTTACTGACAGGGGGCGTCTCTGGGGCCAACGTCCTGACTTTC. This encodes CASSLLTGGVSGANVLTF.

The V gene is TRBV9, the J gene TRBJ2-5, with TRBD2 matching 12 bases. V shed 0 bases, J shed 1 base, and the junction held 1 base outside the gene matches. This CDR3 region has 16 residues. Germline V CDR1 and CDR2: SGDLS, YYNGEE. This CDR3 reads CASSVELAGGQETQYF. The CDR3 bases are TGTGCCAGCAGCGTAGAACTAGCGGGGGGCCAAGAGACCCAGTACTTC.

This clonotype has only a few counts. CDR3 residues: CASSPSPPDRVRGYTF. The CDR3 region has the DNA TGTGCCAGCAGCCCTAGTCCGCCTGACAGGGTACGGGGCTACACCTTC. The rearrangement uses TRBV7-9 and TRBJ1-2; 7 positions match TRBD1. Germline V gene sequence: CDR1 SEHNR, CDR2 FQNEAQ (reference sequence). V shed 5 bases and J 8 bases; nucleotides not matched to a gene: 17. This CDR3 has 16 amino acids.

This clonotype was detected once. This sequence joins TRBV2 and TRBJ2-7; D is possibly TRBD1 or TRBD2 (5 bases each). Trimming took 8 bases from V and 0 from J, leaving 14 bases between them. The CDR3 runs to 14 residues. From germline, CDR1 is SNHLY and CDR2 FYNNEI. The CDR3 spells CASEGRRSSYEQYF. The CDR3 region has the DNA TGTGCCAGCGAGGGACGGAGGAGCTCCTACGAGCAGTACTTC.

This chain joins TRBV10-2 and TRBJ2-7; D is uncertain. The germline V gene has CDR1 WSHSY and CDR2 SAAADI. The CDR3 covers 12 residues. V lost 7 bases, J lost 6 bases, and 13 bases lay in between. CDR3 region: CASKETTVEQYF. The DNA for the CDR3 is TGCGCCAGCAAGGAGACGACGGTCGAGCAGTACTTC.

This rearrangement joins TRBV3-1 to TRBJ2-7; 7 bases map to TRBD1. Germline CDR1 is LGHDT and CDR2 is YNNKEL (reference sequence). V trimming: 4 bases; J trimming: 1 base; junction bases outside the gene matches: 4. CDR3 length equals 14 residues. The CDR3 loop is CASSPDRISYEQYF. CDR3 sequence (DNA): TGTGCCAGCAGCCCGGACAGGATTTCCTACGAGCAGTACTTC.

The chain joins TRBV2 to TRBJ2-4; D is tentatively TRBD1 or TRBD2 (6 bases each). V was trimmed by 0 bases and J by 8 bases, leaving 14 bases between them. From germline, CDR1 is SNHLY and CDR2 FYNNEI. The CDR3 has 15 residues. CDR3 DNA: TGTGCCAGCAGTGAAGCGGGGGGCTCTTGGGACATTCAGTACTTC. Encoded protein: CASSEAGGSWDIQYF.

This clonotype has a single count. The chain's CDR3 is CATKTGTYYEQYF. The CDR3 coding sequence is TGTGCCACCAAGACAGGGACGTACTACGAGCAGTACTTC. The V and J genes are TRBV6-1 and TRBJ2-7, with 7 positions matching TRBD1. The CDR3 consists of 13 residues. J gave up 3 bases and V 10 bases, and 9 bases lay outside the gene matches. Germline assignment: CDR1 MNHNS and CDR2 SASEGT.

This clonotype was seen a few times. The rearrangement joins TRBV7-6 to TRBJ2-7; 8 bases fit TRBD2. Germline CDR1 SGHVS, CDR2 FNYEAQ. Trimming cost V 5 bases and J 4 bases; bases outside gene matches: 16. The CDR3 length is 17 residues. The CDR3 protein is CASSGPLAGGDTYEQYF. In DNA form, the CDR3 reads TGTGCCAGCAGCGGACCTTTGGCGGGAGGTGATACTTACGAGCAGTACTTC. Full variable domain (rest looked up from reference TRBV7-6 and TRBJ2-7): GAGVSQSPRYKVTKRGQDVALRCDPISGHVSLYWYRQALGQGPEFLTYFNYEAQQDKSGLPNDRFSAERPEGSISTLTIQRTEQRDSAMYRCASSGPLAGGDTYEQYFGPGTRLTVT.

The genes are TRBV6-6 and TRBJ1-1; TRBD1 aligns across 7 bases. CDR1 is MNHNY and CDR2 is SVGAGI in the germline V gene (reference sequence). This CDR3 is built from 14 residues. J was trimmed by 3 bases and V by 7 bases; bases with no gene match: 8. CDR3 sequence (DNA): TGTGCCAGCACGGACGCAGGGGGATACACTGAAGCTTTCTTT. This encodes CASTDAGGYTEAFF.

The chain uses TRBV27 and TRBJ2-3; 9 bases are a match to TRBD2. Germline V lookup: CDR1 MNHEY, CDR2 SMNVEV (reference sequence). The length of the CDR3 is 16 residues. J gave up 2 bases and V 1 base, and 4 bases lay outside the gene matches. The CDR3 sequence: CASSLWGLASTDTQYF. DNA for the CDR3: TGTGCCAGCAGTTTATGGGGACTAGCTTCCACAGATACGCAGTATTTT.

CDR3 loop: CASSPVSGTGNEQFF. The CDR3 DNA is TGTGCCAGCTCACCTGTCTCAGGGACGGGGAATGAGCAGTTCTTC. V gene TRBV18 combines with J gene TRBJ2-1, with D perhaps assigned TRBD1 or TRBD2 (5 bases each). This CDR3 region has 15 residues. Per germline, CDR1 KGHSH and CDR2 LQKENI. V lost 3 bases, J lost 7 bases, and 16 bases lay in between.

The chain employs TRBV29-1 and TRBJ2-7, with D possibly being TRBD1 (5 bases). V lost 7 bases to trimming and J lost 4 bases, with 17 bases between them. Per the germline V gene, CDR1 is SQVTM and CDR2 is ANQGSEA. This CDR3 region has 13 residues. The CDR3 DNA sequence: TGCAGCGCCGACACAGGTTCTGGGTACGAGCAGTACTTC. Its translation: CSADTGSGYEQYF.

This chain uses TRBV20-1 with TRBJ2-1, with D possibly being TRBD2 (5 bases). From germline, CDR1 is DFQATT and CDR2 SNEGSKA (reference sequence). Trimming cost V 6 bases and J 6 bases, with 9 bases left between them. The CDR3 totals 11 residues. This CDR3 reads CSARSVNEQFF. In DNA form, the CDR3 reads TGCAGTGCGCGTAGCGTCAATGAGCAGTTCTTC.